These 2 T cell receptor beta chains share one sample of origin, sequenced in a study of shared clonotypes between healthy human individuals (dated by TCRdb to the early 2020s). The library was generated by the immunoSEQ multiplex PCR assay. TCRdb took this table from immuneACCESS and kept in-frame rearrangements with V and J called. Such tables lack part of the clones; where checked against another copy, unresolved V genes explain under half of the gap, and the rest is unexplained. The table for this sample lists roughly 2 million clones; 90% to 97% of them were counted only once. The ten largest clones add up to over 0.1% of the sample. Sample: naive CD4+ T cells sorted from blood. This sample's cell subset or site label indicates: CD45RA+ positively selected. The source of these receptors is a man between 18 and 35 years old in good health.

The chain uses TRBV6-5 and TRBJ2-1, with D possibly TRBD2 on 6 matching bases. The V and J ends lost 6 bases and 7 bases respectively, with 10 bases between them. From germline, CDR1 is MNHEY and CDR2 SVGAGI. The CDR3 is 12 amino acids. The chain's CDR3 is CASREGRNEQFF. CDR3 nucleotides: TGTGCCAGCAGGGAGGGCCGGAATGAGCAGTTCTTC.

The rearrangement joins TRBV19 to TRBJ2-7, with D perhaps being TRBD1 or TRBD2 (5 bases each). The CDR3 spans 14 residues. V gave up 7 bases and J gave up 6 bases, with 19 bases separating them. In germline, CDR1 is LNHDA, CDR2 SQIVND (reference sequence). CDR3 nucleotide sequence: TGTGCCAGTACCATGAGCAGCGAGGGGCGCGAGCAGTACTTC. Translation gives CASTMSSEGREQYF. Full variable domain (rest looked up from reference TRBV19 and TRBJ2-7): DGGITQSPKYLFRKEGQNVTLSCEQNLNHDAMYWYRQDPGQGLRLIYYSQIVNDFQKGDIAEGYSVSREKKESFPLTVTSAQKNPTAFYLCASTMSSEGREQYFGPGTRLTVT.